Listed below are T cell receptor beta chains from one sample, sequenced in a study of blood T cell repertoires in COVID-19. The table came from immunoSEQ multiplex PCR; TCRdb's copy has only in-frame clones and leaves some out. This table has roughly 500,000 clones, around nine tenths appearing once. Sequencing input: PBMCs or T cells enriched from blood (not recorded which). The receptors come from a woman in her sixties who had recovered from COVID-19. The CDR3 runs from the conserved cysteine through the conserved F or W. D genes are given only for firm matches. Clone size appears in some rows only: once, few, many, or a class for an expanded clone.

abundance: few; j_gene: TRBJ1-2; len: 13; d_gene: NA; v_gene: TRBV21-1; CDR3nt: TGTGCCAGCAGCAACCGCGGAACGGGGGGCTACACCTTC; CDR3aa: CASSNRGTGGYTF
abundance: NA; j_gene: TRBJ1-2; len: 19; d_gene: TRBD1; v_gene: TRBV12-5; CDR3nt: TGTGCTAGTGGTTCCATACAGGGGGCTCTGATCCTTACTAACTATGGCTACACCTTC; CDR3aa: CASGSIQGALILTNYGYTF
abundance: NA; j_gene: TRBJ2-3; len: 15; d_gene: NA; v_gene: TRBV5-1; CDR3nt: TGCGCCAGCAGCTTGGGTGGCCAAATCTCGTCTACGCAGTATTTT; CDR3aa: CASSLGGQISSTQYF
abundance: few; j_gene: TRBJ1-2; len: 13; d_gene: NA; v_gene: TRBV5-8; CDR3nt: TGTGCCAGCAGAATAGACAGGAACTATGGCTACACCTTC; CDR3aa: CASRIDRNYGYTF
abundance: once; j_gene: TRBJ1-5; len: 15; d_gene: NA; v_gene: TRBV18; CDR3nt: TGTGCCAGCTCACCGGTATCGGCGGGGAAGCAGCCCCAGCATTTT; CDR3aa: CASSPVSAGKQPQHF
abundance: NA; j_gene: TRBJ1-1; len: 16; d_gene: NA; v_gene: TRBV14; CDR3nt: TGTGCCAGCAGCCAAAGAGGATCTTCCCTGAACACTGAAGCTTTCTTT; CDR3aa: CASSQRGSSLNTEAFF
abundance: NA; j_gene: TRBJ1-2; len: 11; d_gene: NA; v_gene: TRBV20-1; CDR3nt: TGCAGTGCTAGAGACAGCTATGGCTACACCTTC; CDR3aa: CSARDSYGYTF
abundance: NA; j_gene: TRBJ2-3; len: 18; d_gene: TRBD2; v_gene: TRBV15; CDR3nt: TGTGCCACCAGCAGAGATCCGGCGGCTAGCGGAAACACAGATACGCAGTATTTT; CDR3aa: CATSRDPAASGNTDTQYF
abundance: NA; j_gene: TRBJ2-1; len: 15; d_gene: NA; v_gene: TRBV18; CDR3nt: TGTGCCAGCTCAGAAGCACAGGTAGGAAACAATGAGCAGTTCTTC; CDR3aa: CASSEAQVGNNEQFF
abundance: once; j_gene: TRBJ2-3; len: 17; d_gene: NA; v_gene: TRBV24-1; CDR3nt: TGTGCCACCAGTGATGCCTCTGGGCCCTGGGGCACGGATACGCAGTATTTT; CDR3aa: CATSDASGPWGTDTQYF
abundance: NA; j_gene: TRBJ2-5; len: 15; d_gene: TRBD2; v_gene: TRBV2; CDR3nt: TGTGCCAGCAGTGAGAGTAGCGGGGGGGCACAGACCCAGTACTTC; CDR3aa: CASSESSGGAQTQYF
abundance: NA; j_gene: TRBJ2-6; len: 18; d_gene: TRBD2; v_gene: TRBV19; CDR3nt: TGTGCCAGTAGTACGCGACTAGCGGGAGCCTCTGGGGCCAACGTCCTGACTTTC; CDR3aa: CASSTRLAGASGANVLTF
abundance: NA; j_gene: TRBJ2-5; len: 12; d_gene: TRBD2; v_gene: TRBV2; CDR3nt: TGTGCCACCCAATGGGAGGGTGAGACCCAGTACTTC; CDR3aa: CATQWEGETQYF
abundance: once; j_gene: TRBJ2-6; len: 14; d_gene: NA; v_gene: TRBV27; CDR3nt: TGTGCCAGCAGTGTACAAGCTGGGGCCAACGTCCTGACTTTC; CDR3aa: CASSVQAGANVLTF
abundance: NA; j_gene: TRBJ1-5; len: 15; d_gene: NA; v_gene: TRBV10-3; CDR3nt: TGTGCCATCAGTGAGGCAGGGTTTAGCAATCAGCCCCAGCATTTT; CDR3aa: CAISEAGFSNQPQHF
abundance: NA; j_gene: TRBJ2-5; len: 15; d_gene: TRBD1; v_gene: TRBV5-5; CDR3nt: TGTGCCAGCAGCTTCCCTGGACAGGGGCAAGAGACCCAGTACTTC; CDR3aa: CASSFPGQGQETQYF
abundance: NA; j_gene: TRBJ1-2; len: 15; d_gene: NA; v_gene: TRBV18; CDR3nt: TGTGCCAGCTCACCACTTCCAGGTCAGGACTATGGCTACACCTTC; CDR3aa: CASSPLPGQDYGYTF
abundance: NA; j_gene: TRBJ1-4; len: 16; d_gene: NA; v_gene: TRBV7-2; CDR3nt: TGTGCCAGCAGCTTAGGTCTGGGGCTCGCCTATGAAAAACTGTTTTTT; CDR3aa: CASSLGLGLAYEKLFF
abundance: few; j_gene: TRBJ1-1; len: 15; d_gene: NA; v_gene: TRBV11-2; CDR3nt: TGTGCCAGCAGCCCGCGGGGACGGATGAACACTGAAGCTTTCTTT; CDR3aa: CASSPRGRMNTEAFF
abundance: NA; j_gene: TRBJ1-4; len: 13; d_gene: NA; v_gene: TRBV29-1; CDR3nt: TGCAGCGTTGGAGGCGGCGCCCAGGGGCAACTGTTTTTT; CDR3aa: CSVGGGAQGQLFF
abundance: NA; j_gene: TRBJ2-3; len: 15; d_gene: NA; v_gene: TRBV9; CDR3nt: TGTGCCAGCAGCGTACAGGGACACAGCACAGATACGCAGTATTTT; CDR3aa: CASSVQGHSTDTQYF